The clone carrying this T cell receptor (beta chain) has ten or more counts. Its antigen is undetermined. This sample is part of a study of Graves' ophthalmopathy and Graves' hyperthyroidism. Findings of the study overall: Between ophthalmopathy and stable hyperthyroidism, a 13-signature model drew a separation with 87.88% sensitivity and around 80% specificity. Ophthalmopathy progression prediction by the model yielded a sensitivity of 60% to 71% and a specificity of less than 75%. Blood also harbored most expanded thyroid clonotypes above 0.001 frequency.

Germline V gives CDR1 DFQATT, CDR2 SNEGSKA (reference sequence). Deletions cut 0 bases from V and 5 bases from J, with 10 bases between. CDR3 length: 13 amino acids. Transcripts of RNA were the source for amplifying TCR beta CDR3 regions. Scientists carried out first-round RT-PCR using HTBI primers and then a second-round multiplex PCR. TCRdb passed the multiplex PCR reads through MiXCR, listing each CDR3 protein once. The table lists around 1,000,000 distinct CDR3 sequences, about 36% of them singletons, with more than 9.5% in the top ten. The J gene is TRBJ1-2, the V gene TRBV20-1; D gene ambiguous. This TCR was sampled from an adult man with Graves' hyperthyroidism. The specimen sequenced was peripheral blood or thyroid tissue (not recorded which). The CDR3 DNA is TGCAGTGCTAGAGATACTTGGGAATATGGCTACACCTTC. Amino acids: CSARDTWEYGYTF.